This T cell receptor (beta chain) was sequenced in a study of T-cell reconstitution after alpha-beta-depleted transplantation in children. Whole-study results and caveats: In patients about two months after transplant, alpha-beta T cells reportedly arose from several hundred expanded graft clones. A year post-transplant, T-cell counts and diversity derived mostly from newly produced T cells.

This clonotype was seen a handful of times. The target antigen is unknown. Construction of the TCRbeta library involved unique molecular identifiers. TCRdb independently ran MiXCR on the PCR reads; one entry per CDR3 protein. The data contain about 980,000 distinct CDR3 sequences, about 29% of them singletons. The CDR3 runs 16 residues. The germline V gene has CDR1 SGHKS and CDR2 YYEKEE (reference sequence). V trimming: 2 bases; J trimming: 2 bases; junction bases outside the gene matches: 7. This TCR derives from a boy under two years old who had a stem cell transplant for SCID, so the T cells may come from the graft donor. The V gene is TRBV5-5, the J gene TRBJ2-3; 8 nucleotides match TRBD2. The sequences come from PBMCs, mostly from graft donor cells, collected 360 days after TCRalphabeta/CD19-depleted stem cell transplant. The CDR3 nucleotides read TGTGCCAGCAGCTTTGGCGGGGGGCATAACACAGATACGCAGTATTTT. The encoded protein is CASSFGGGHNTDTQYF.